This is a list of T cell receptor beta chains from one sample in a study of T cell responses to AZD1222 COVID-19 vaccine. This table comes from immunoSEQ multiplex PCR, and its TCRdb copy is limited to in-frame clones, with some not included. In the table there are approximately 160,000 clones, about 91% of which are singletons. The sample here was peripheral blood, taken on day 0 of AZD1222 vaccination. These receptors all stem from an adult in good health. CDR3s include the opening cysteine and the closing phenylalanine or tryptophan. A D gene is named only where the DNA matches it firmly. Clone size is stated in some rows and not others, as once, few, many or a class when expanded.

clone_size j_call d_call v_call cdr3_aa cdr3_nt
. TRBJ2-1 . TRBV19 CASMGYNEQFF TGTGCCAGTATGGGATACAATGAGCAGTTCTTC
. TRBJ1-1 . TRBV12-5 CASGPPRGMNTEAFF TGTGCTAGTGGCCCGCCCAGGGGTATGAACACTGAAGCTTTCTTT
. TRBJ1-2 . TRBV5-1 CASSFSRANYGYTF TGCGCCAGCAGCTTCTCTAGGGCTAACTATGGCTACACCTTC
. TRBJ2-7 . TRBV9 CASSVVPVGEQYF TGTGCCAGCAGCGTAGTCCCTGTGGGGGAGCAGTACTTC
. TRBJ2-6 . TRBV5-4 CASSPGGPALSGANVLTF TGTGCCAGCAGCCCTGGGGGTCCTGCTCTCTCTGGGGCCAACGTCCTGACTTTC
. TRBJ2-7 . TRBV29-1 CSVTYIYEQYF TGCAGCGTTACTTACATTTACGAGCAGTACTTC
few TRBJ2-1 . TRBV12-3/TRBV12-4 CASSSDISNEQFF TGTGCCAGCAGTTCAGACATCTCCAATGAGCAGTTCTTC
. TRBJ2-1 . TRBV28 CASSLGTTNEQFF TGTGCCAGCAGTTTAGGGACGACTAATGAGCAGTTCTTC
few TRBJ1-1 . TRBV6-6 CASSYSRGLAEAFF TGTGCCAGCAGTTACTCCCGGGGGTTGGCTGAAGCTTTCTTT
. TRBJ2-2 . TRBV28 CASRKGRAYSTGELFF TGTGCCAGCAGGAAGGGCAGGGCCTATAGCACCGGGGAGCTGTTTTTT
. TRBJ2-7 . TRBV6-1 CASSEDRSYEQYF TGTGCCAGCAGTGAAGACAGGTCCTACGAGCAGTACTTC
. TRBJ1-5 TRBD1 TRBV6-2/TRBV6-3 CASSYRTGRLYSNQPQHF TGTGCCAGCAGTTACCGGACAGGGAGGCTGTATAGCAATCAGCCCCAGCATTTT
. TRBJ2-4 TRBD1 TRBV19 CASDRGSAKNIQYF TGTGCCAGTGACAGGGGGTCAGCCAAAAACATTCAGTACTTC
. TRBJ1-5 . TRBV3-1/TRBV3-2 CASGLGGNQPQHF TGTGCCAGCGGGTTAGGTGGCAATCAGCCCCAGCATTTT
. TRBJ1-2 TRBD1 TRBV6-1 CASSDTGGLVSGYTF TGTGCCAGCAGTGATACAGGGGGTTTAGTCTCTGGCTACACCTTC
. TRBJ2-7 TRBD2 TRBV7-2 CASSYRLAGGSYEQYF TGTGCCAGCAGCTACCGACTAGCGGGCGGCTCCTACGAGCAGTACTTC
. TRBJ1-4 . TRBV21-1 CASSLKDQGCTNEKLFF TGTGCCAGCAGCTTAAAGGACCAGGGATGCACTAATGAAAAACTGTTTTTT
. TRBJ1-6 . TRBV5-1 CASSVLTQKDSPLHF TGCGCCAGCAGTGTCCTAACCCAGAAGGATTCACCCCTCCACTTT
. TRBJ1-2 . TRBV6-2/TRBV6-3 CASSYIGGAVYGYTF TGTGCCAGCAGTTACATCGGGGGCGCCGTCTATGGCTACACCTTC
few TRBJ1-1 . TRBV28 CASSHWGPEAFF TGTGCCAGCAGTCACTGGGGCCCTGAAGCTTTCTTT
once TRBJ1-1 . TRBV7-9 CASSLRETEAFF TGTGCCAGCAGCTTAAGGGAAACTGAAGCTTTCTTT
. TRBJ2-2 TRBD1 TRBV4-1 CASSHVDRDAGELFF TGCGCCAGCAGCCACGTTGACAGGGACGCCGGGGAGCTGTTTTTT
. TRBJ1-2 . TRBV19 CASSIRKGDGYTF TGTGCCAGTAGTATACGAAAAGGAGATGGCTACACCTTC
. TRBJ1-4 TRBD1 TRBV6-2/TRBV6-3 CASSLTGGATNEKLFF TGTGCCAGCAGTTTGACAGGGGGCGCGACTAATGAAAAACTGTTTTTT
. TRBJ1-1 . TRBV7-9 CASSLGTDTEAFF TGTGCCAGCAGCTTAGGGACAGACACTGAAGCTTTCTTT
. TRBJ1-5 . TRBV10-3 CAISESGGFKQPQHF TGTGCCATCAGTGAGTCGGGCGGTTTTAAACAGCCCCAGCATTTT
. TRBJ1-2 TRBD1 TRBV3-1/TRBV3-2 CASSQGETGGAYGYTF TGTGCCAGCAGCCAGGGGGAGACAGGGGGCGCCTATGGCTACACCTTC
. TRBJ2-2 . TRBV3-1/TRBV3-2 CASSHPWGGARELFF TGTGCCAGCAGCCACCCCTGGGGCGGGGCCCGGGAGCTGTTTTTT
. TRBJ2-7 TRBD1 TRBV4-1 CASSQGTTRDRGAYEQYF TGCGCCAGCAGCCAAGGGACGACTCGGGACAGGGGTGCCTACGAGCAGTACTTC
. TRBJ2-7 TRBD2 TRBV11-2 CASSVTGTSGAYEQYF TGTGCCAGCAGCGTCACCGGGACTAGCGGCGCCTACGAGCAGTACTTC
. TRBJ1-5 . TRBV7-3 CASPIVGAIPNQPQHF TGTGCCAGCCCGATTGTGGGTGCAATCCCAAATCAGCCCCAGCATTTT